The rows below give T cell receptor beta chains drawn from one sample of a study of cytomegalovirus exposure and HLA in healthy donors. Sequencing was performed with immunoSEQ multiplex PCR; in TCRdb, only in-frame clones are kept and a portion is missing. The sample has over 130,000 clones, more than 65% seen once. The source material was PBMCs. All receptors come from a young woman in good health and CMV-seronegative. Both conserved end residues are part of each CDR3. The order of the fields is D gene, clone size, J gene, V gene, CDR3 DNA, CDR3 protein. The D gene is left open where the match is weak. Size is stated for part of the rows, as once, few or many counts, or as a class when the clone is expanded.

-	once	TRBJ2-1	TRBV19	TGTGCCAGTAGTGTCTCTAGAGGCGATGAGCAGTTCTTC	CASSVSRGDEQFF
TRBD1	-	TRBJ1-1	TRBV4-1	TGCGCCAGCAGCCAAGATATGGGACAGGGATGGTACACTGAAGCTTTCTTT	CASSQDMGQGWYTEAFF
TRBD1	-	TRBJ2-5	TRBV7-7	TGTGCTAGCAGCTTAACCGGGACAGCCCTCCAAGAGACCCAGTACTTC	CASSLTGTALQETQYF
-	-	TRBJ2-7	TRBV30	TGTGCCTGGAGTGTAGTCAGCTACGAGCAGTACTTC	CAWSVVSYEQYF
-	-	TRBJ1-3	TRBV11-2	TGTGCCAGCAGCTACGAACAGGACCTCAGCTCTGGAAACACCATATATTTT	CASSYEQDLSSGNTIYF
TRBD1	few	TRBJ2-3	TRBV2	TGTGCCAGCACCCGGACAGGGGGCACAGGCTGGGGCACAGATACGCAGTATTTT	CASTRTGGTGWGTDTQYF
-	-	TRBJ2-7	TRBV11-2	TGTGCCAGCAGCGAAACAGGGACCTACGAGCAGTACTTC	CASSETGTYEQYF
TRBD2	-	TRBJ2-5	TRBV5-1	TGCGCCAGCAGCTTGGCGGGGACTAGCGAGCGGAAGGGAGAGACCCAGTACTTC	CASSLAGTSERKGETQYF
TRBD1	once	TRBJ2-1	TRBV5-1	TGCGCCAGCAATACAGGGGATCCCTACAATGAGCAGTTCTTC	CASNTGDPYNEQFF
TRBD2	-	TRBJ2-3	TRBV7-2	TGTGCCAGCAGCTTAGTAGGAACTAGCGGGGCCGCGGCAGATACGCAGTATTTT	CASSLVGTSGAAADTQYF
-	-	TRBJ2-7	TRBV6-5	TGTGCCAGCAGTCTCCGGGACAACCCCTACGAGCAGTACTTC	CASSLRDNPYEQYF
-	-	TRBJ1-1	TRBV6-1	TGTGCCAGCAGTGGTTGGGCAATGAACACTGAAGCTTTCTTT	CASSGWAMNTEAFF
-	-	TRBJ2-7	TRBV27	TGTGCCAGCAGTTCCCACGGACAGTCCTACGAGCAGTACTTC	CASSSHGQSYEQYF
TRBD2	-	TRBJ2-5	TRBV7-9	TGTGCCAGCAGCGCCGGGGAGGGATGGGAGACCCAGTACTTC	CASSAGEGWETQYF
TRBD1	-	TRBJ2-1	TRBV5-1	TGCGCCAGCAGCATAGGGACAGAAGTCTACAATGAGCAGTTCTTC	CASSIGTEVYNEQFF
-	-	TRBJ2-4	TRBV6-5	TGTGCCAGCAGTTCCTTTGGGCCAGCCAAAAACATTCAGTACTTC	CASSSFGPAKNIQYF
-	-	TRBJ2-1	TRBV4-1	TGCGCCAGCAGCCCGGGACACTCAGGGAATGAGCAGTTCTTC	CASSPGHSGNEQFF
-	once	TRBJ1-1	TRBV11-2	TGTGCCAGCAGCTTTAATAGCGGCACTGAAGCTTTCTTT	CASSFNSGTEAFF
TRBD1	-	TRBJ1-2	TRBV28	TGTGCCAGCAGCCCGGCCGGGACAGGGGGAGCTGGCTACACCTTC	CASSPAGTGGAGYTF
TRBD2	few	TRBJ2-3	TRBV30	TGTGCCTGGGAGATTAGCGGGGGGAGCACAGATACGCAGTATTTT	CAWEISGGSTDTQYF
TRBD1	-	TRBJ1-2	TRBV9	TGTGCCAGCAGCAAACGGACAGGGGTTGACTATGGCTACACCTTC	CASSKRTGVDYGYTF
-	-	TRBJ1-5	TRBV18	TGTGCCAGCTCACCGACAGACAATCAGCCCCAGCATTTT	CASSPTDNQPQHF
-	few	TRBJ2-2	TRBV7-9	TGTGCCAGCAGCTTAGGCTGGACAACGAACACCGGGGAGCTGTTTTTT	CASSLGWTTNTGELFF
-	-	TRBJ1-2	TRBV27	TGTGCCAGCAGCCCGGACAGACTCTATGGCTACACCTTC	CASSPDRLYGYTF
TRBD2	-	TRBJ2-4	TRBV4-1	TGCGCCAGCAGCCAAGTGGGAAGCGGGGAAAACATTCAGTACTTC	CASSQVGSGENIQYF
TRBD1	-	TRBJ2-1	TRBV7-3	TGTGCCAGCAGCTTAAACCGCCAGGGGGCTATCAATGAGCAGTTCTTC	CASSLNRQGAINEQFF
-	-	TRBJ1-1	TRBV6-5	TGTGCCAGCAGTTACTCTAGACAAGCCGAAGCTTTCTTT	CASSYSRQAEAFF